This T cell receptor beta chain was identified during a study of cytomegalovirus exposure and HLA in healthy donors (dated by TCRdb to 2016 to 2017). About the study as a whole: An earlier analysis of around 600 of the donors reported about 290 Gb of sequence data and some 100 million unique TCR beta sequences from 150 million to 200 million T cells. Roughly 300 gigabases of sequencing data and 80 million or so unique TCR sequences were included in an early release covering roughly 700 HLA-typed donors. The genetic ancestry cluster associated with self-reported Caucasian donors included roughly four fifths of the approximately 410 genotyped donors. The study aimed to test whether signatures of past pathogen exposure could be identified by cataloging public T cell receptors. The study used immunosequencing to profile the T cell repertoires of some 600 subjects and linked those repertoires to cytomegalovirus serostatus. Along with the roughly 610-subject first cohort, a separate validation cohort of over a hundred different subjects was used. The study combined high-throughput TCR immunosequencing, statistical association of individual TCRs with disease status, and machine learning to predict cytomegalovirus infection status. A later analysis re-examined previously published TCR beta repertoires from over 500 donors and added high-resolution HLA genotyping to investigate patterns of TCR occurrence. Rather than drawing on any new phenotypic data, the later analysis identified candidate immune exposures from TCR beta sequences and the way those sequences occurred across donors. To decide whether each TCR beta V gene segment behaved as functional or pseudogenic, an earlier analysis of approximately 620 of the donors relied on high-throughput TCR beta sequencing. Donor age, sex, ethnicity and CMV serostatus were collected together with the repertoire data. A later genetic analysis used genome-wide SNP genotypes for about three fifths of the 666 donors, treating that subset as a discovery cohort. Every repertoire in the discovery cohort had been generated on one and the same sequencing platform. Both class I and class II loci were covered by HLA typing, at four-digit resolution. Typing coverage differed by locus: A, B, C, DRB1 and DQB1 were typed in about 620-640 donors, DQA1 in about 560, DPA1 in roughly 590, and DPB1 in roughly 470. Several DR-DQ haplotypes were treated as single units for association and clustering because of strong linkage in the cohort. On average, roughly 250,000 unique TCR beta nucleotide sequences were sequenced per donor among about 400 genotyped donors of the cohort, with roughly 18% of those sequences being non-productive. What the authors observed across the whole study: A cluster of highly shared sequence variants was judged likely to represent a technical artifact of the sequencing pipeline. A further reported finding was that TCR beta sequences accurately predicted the HLA-A and HLA-B alleles for most subjects in the first cohort. A later analysis found that most CMV-associated TCR beta chains appeared HLA-restricted, with HLA associations seemingly driven largely by CMV exposure. Because HLA typing was unavailable for some donors at each locus, only the typed subset was used in association tests. The presence/absence analyses assumed that sequencing depth was roughly uniform across donors, and that assumption may not be true. A later analysis found that HLA-associated TCR beta chains were more clonally expanded and had lower generation probabilities than equally common non-associated chains. When HLA alleles, especially DR and DQ, strongly co-occurred, TCR associations were difficult to assign to individual alleles. The authors suggested that the approach could potentially be extended to other disease states and immunological phenotypes. An association between a missense DCLRE1C variant and V-gene and J-gene trimming of TCR beta chains was found in a later genetic analysis and replicated in an independent cohort. In an earlier analysis of 500 to 650 of the donors, most TCR beta V segments appeared in productive rearrangements about 87% or about 30% of the time, broadly matching IMGT annotations. A later analysis associated 15,000 to 20,000 TCR beta sequences with specific HLA alleles at a false discovery rate of 0.05. The 87-base-pair reads could not distinguish some IMGT-functional V segments, including TRBV6-2 and TRBV6-3, so those segments were excluded. Because counts were too low, about 18 rarely observed V segments, including chromosome 9 orphons, were left out of the earlier analysis of over 550 of the donors. Cytomegalovirus status was reported to be diagnosed by the classifier with high specificity and sensitivity in both the original and validation cohorts. This cohort had only TCR beta chains sequenced, and the lack of alpha or paired-chain data limited which features could be detected. The only immune exposure information available for the cohort was CMV serostatus. According to a later analysis, parvovirus B19, influenza, CMV and Epstein-Barr virus appeared linked to several top co-occurrence clusters. Three of the identified cytomegalovirus-associated TCR beta chains were confirmed in vitro to be specific for cytomegalovirus antigens. Correlated functional status among segregating V segments might be attributable to linkage disequilibrium, but an unknown experimental factor could not be ruled out. In a later genetic analysis, fewer N-insertions in productive TCRs were reported among donors in an Asian-associated ancestry cluster than the approximately 710-donor mean. Most TCR sequences were observed very rarely across donors, whereas some public TCRs were present in many individuals. In a later analysis, TCR association rates were found to vary across HLA loci, with the most associated TCRs seen for DRB1 alleles and the fewest for HLA-C alleles. The study gave a list of under 200 TCR beta chains associated with cytomegalovirus.

This clone has more than one count but fewer than ten. It lacks a known antigen. No base-level quality is on record; no much larger clone is a single base apart. The CDR3, from cysteine to phenylalanine, totals 14 residues. Only CDR3 DNA remains: 42 bases, in frame from the first base. V was cut back by 1 base and J by 4 bases, leaving a gap of 7 bases between them. According to the germline V gene, CDR1 reads MGHDK and CDR2 reads SYGVNS. The cohort was made up of approximately 670 healthy bone marrow donors. At the time of sampling, all cohort members were nominally healthy, though unrecorded immune exposures were likely present. The donor tested CMV seronegative, placing the donor among the 300 to 400 seronegative members of the cohort. A peripheral blood sample was collected from each donor, and TCR beta sequencing was performed on peripheral blood mononuclear cells. The Qiagen DNeasy Blood Extraction Kit was used to extract genomic DNA from the blood cell samples.

Receptors were amplified or captured by the immunoSEQ multiplex PCR assay. For the multiplex PCR, a mixture combining 60 forward primers for TCR Vbeta segments and 13 reverse primers for TCR Jbeta segments was used. The CDR3 region of rearranged TCR beta genes was amplified from genomic DNA with a multiplex PCR assay. On the Illumina HiSeq System, the amplified TCR beta libraries were sequenced as 87-base-pair reads. Per the source publication's procedure: Across the 600 to 700 repertoires, a later analysis counted tens of millions of unique TCR beta chains, roughly 11 million of which were shared by at least two donors. To remove PCR and sequencing errors, raw reads were error-corrected and collapsed into unique sequences using a nearest-neighbor algorithm that merged closely related sequences. CDR3 sequences were aligned to IMGT reference sequences to assign V, D and J gene segments. For a sequence to be retained, at least a six-nucleotide match to both a V gene segment and a J gene segment was required. Rearrangements were classified as productive when the CDR3 lacked stop codons and remained in frame with V and J, and all other rearrangements were classified as non-productive. Following IMGT convention, CDR3 was defined as the stretch from the second conserved V-encoded cysteine up to the conserved J-encoded phenylalanine. The earlier analysis of approximately 500 of the donors excluded sequences that lacked an unambiguous match to a single V gene segment. In an earlier analysis of approximately 610 of the donors, V segments were called functional above 56.7% productive rearrangements and were called segregating when the between-donor standard deviation exceeded 5%. To diagnose cytomegalovirus status from the catalog of TCR beta chain sequences, a statistical classification framework was built. In a later analysis, V and J genes were assigned by comparing TCR nucleotide sequences against IMGT/GENE-DB human TR gene sequences. Using the TCRdist pipeline, a later analysis assigned CDR3 sequences along with most-parsimonious VDJ recombination scenarios. A later analysis defined each TCR beta chain by its CDR3 amino acid sequence plus V-gene family, and excluded reads lacking a unique V-gene family. In a later analysis, 500 to 700 highly shared, low-generation-probability nucleotide sequences were removed to address suspected cross-contamination and a sequencing artifact. In a later analysis, a clonal expansion index for each public chain was calculated from normalized within-repertoire ranks of inferred template counts. In a later analysis, generation probabilities were computed using a VDJ recombination model fitted to out-of-frame rearrangements, and the results were checked against IGoR. A later analysis scored TCR-TCR, TCR-HLA and TCR-CMV co-occurrence with hypergeometric tests, applying a repertoire-size bias correction to TCR pairs. To estimate false discovery rates, a later analysis permuted the HLA or CMV assignments 20 times. A later analysis grouped co-occurring TCRs with DBSCAN, adding TCRdist sequence similarity when clustering within HLA-allele-positive subsets. Repertoires with fewer than 30,000 or more than 120,000 public chains, plus five repertoires with anomalous nucleotide sharing, were excluded from co-occurrence clustering. The source is immuneACCESS, and TCRdb retained only in-frame sequences with V and J called. Part of the clones is not carried over; for the studies checked, unresolved V genes explain less than half of this, and the remainder is unexplained. V, J and clone size were drawn from that table, and D and trimming were deduced from the DNA. This sample lists just over 150,000 clones; under 90% were detected once. 1.5% to 2% of the sample is held by the ten biggest clonotypes.

Material: PBMCs. The chain uses TRBV25-1 and TRBJ2-2; possibly the D gene is TRBD1, per 5 matching bases. This clonotype was sampled from a man between 18 and 35 years old in good health and CMV-seronegative. The CDR3 reads as follows: CASSEWTSTGELFF. The nucleotide sequence is given as TGTGCCAGCAGTGAATGGACAAGCACCGGGGAGCTGTTTTTT.